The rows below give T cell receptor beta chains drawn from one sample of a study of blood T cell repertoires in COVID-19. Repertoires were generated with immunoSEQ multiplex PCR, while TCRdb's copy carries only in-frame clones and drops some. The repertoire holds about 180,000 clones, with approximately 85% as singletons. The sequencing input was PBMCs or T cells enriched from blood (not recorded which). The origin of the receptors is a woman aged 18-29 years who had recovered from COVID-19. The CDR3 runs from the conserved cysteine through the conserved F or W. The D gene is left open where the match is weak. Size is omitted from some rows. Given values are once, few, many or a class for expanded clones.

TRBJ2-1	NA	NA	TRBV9	CASSVEGVRLGNEQFF	TGTGCCAGCAGCGTAGAGGGGGTCCGGCTAGGCAATGAGCAGTTCTTC
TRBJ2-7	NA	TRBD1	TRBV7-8	CASSPGTGSYEQYF	TGTGCCAGCAGCCCCGGGACAGGGTCCTACGAGCAGTACTTC
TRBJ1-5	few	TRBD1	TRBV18	CASSPEGQGVPPQHF	TGTGCCAGCTCACCAGAGGGACAGGGGGTTCCGCCCCAGCATTTT
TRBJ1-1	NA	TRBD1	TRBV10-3	CAISERQGLNEAFF	TGTGCCATCAGTGAAAGACAGGGGTTGAATGAAGCTTTCTTT
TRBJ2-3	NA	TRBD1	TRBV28	CASRPTGDPYTDTQYF	TGTGCCAGCAGACCCACAGGGGATCCATACACAGATACGCAGTATTTT
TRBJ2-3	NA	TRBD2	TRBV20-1	CSASAASGRQRDTQYF	TGCAGTGCTAGTGCCGCTAGCGGGAGGCAGAGAGATACGCAGTATTTT
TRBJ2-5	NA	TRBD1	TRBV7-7	CASSSGTGEQETQYF	TGTGCTAGCAGCTCCGGGACAGGGGAACAAGAGACCCAGTACTTC
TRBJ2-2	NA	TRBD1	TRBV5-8	CASSLGTGATGELFF	TGTGCCAGCAGCTTGGGGACAGGGGCGACCGGGGAGCTGTTTTTT
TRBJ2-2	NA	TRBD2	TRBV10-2	CATSSGGRNTGELFF	TGCGCCACCTCATCGGGCGGGAGGAACACCGGGGAGCTGTTTTTT
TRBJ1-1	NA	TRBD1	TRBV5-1	CASSLAGGSLTEAFF	TGCGCCAGCAGCTTGGCAGGGGGATCTTTAACTGAAGCTTTCTTT
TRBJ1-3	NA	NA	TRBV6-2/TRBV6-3	CASSYPAEGRVSGNTIYF	TGTGCCAGCAGTTATCCCGCGGAGGGGAGAGTTTCTGGAAACACCATATATTTT
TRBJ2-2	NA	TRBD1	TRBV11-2	CASSLAGGQGAGGELFF	TGTGCCAGCAGCTTAGCCGGAGGACAGGGGGCCGGCGGGGAGCTGTTTTTT
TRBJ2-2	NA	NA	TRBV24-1	CATSDPTGNLNTGELFF	TGTGCCACCAGTGACCCCACAGGGAATTTAAACACCGGGGAGCTGTTTTTT
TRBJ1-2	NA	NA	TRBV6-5	CASSYFGTHGYTF	TGTGCCAGCAGTTACTTTGGGACTCATGGCTACACCTTC
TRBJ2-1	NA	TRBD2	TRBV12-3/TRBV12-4	CASSFTGGKQFF	TGTGCCAGCAGTTTTACGGGAGGGAAGCAGTTCTTC
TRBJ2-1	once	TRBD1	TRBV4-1	CASSPSGGQSDEQFF	TGCGCCAGCAGCCCCTCAGGGGGACAGTCGGATGAGCAGTTCTTC
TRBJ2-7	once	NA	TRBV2	CASSVGAGLGEQYF	TGTGCCAGCAGTGTCGGCGCAGGGTTGGGCGAGCAGTACTTC
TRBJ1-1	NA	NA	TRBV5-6	CASSLARYTEAFF	TGTGCCAGCAGCTTGGCACGGTACACTGAAGCTTTCTTT
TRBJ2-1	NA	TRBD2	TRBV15	CATSRDPGGALSQGEQFF	TGTGCCACCAGCAGAGACCCCGGGGGGGCCCTATCTCAGGGTGAGCAGTTCTTC
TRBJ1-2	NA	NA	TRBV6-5	CASGQSSGGYTF	TGTGCCAGCGGACAATCATCGGGTGGCTACACCTTC
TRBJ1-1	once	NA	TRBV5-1	CASSLVGHREVNTEAFF	TGCGCCAGCAGCTTGGTGGGACACCGGGAGGTGAACACTGAAGCTTTCTTT
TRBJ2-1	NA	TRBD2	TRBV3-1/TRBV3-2	CASSQAGLAGVNEQFF	TGTGCCAGCAGCCAAGCGGGACTAGCGGGAGTCAATGAGCAGTTCTTC
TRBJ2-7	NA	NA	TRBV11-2	CASSLDQGGGSLYEQYF	TGTGCCAGCAGCTTAGATCAGGGAGGGGGGTCTCTCTACGAGCAGTACTTC
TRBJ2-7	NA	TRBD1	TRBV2	CASTPQGGSGLEQYF	TGTGCCAGCACCCCTCAAGGGGGCTCAGGCCTCGAGCAGTACTTC
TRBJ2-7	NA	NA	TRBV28	CASSFGRSYEQYF	TGTGCCAGCAGCTTCGGTAGATCCTACGAGCAGTACTTC
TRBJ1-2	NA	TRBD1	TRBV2	CASRGTVDYGYTF	TGTGCCAGCAGAGGGACAGTTGACTATGGCTACACCTTC
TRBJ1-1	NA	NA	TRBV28	CASSLGQLEAFF	TGTGCCAGCAGTTTAGGACAACTTGAAGCTTTCTTT
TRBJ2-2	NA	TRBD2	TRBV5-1	CASGRKEGLAGTGELFF	TGCGCCAGCGGTCGAAAAGAAGGGCTAGCGGGGACCGGGGAGCTGTTTTTT
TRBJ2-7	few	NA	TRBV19	CASSISRDYEQYF	TGTGCCAGTAGTATATCCAGGGACTACGAGCAGTACTTC
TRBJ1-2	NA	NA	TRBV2	CASSEGGDYGYTF	TGTGCCAGCAGTGAGGGGGGGGACTATGGCTACACCTTC
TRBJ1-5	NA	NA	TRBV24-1	CATSPAGSGQPQHF	TGTGCCACCAGCCCGGCAGGGTCGGGTCAGCCCCAGCATTTT
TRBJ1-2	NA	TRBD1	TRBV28	CASSRPGTEEAYTF	TGTGCCAGCAGTCGACCCGGGACAGAAGAGGCCTACACCTTC
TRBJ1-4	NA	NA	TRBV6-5	CASRSRGAGHEKLFF	TGTGCCAGCAGATCCCGGGGAGCAGGCCATGAAAAACTGTTTTTT
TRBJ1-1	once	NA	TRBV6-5	CASSHLDRNTEAFF	TGTGCCAGCAGTCACCTGGACAGGAACACTGAAGCTTTCTTT
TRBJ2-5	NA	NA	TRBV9	CASSVGVGRGETQYF	TGTGCCAGCAGCGTAGGAGTAGGTCGGGGAGAGACCCAGTACTTC
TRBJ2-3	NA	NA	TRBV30	CAWNSGTDTQYF	TGTGCCTGGAACTCCGGCACAGATACGCAGTATTTT
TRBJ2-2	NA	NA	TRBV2	CASSLQGSTGELFF	TGTGCCAGCAGTCTACAGGGCTCCACCGGGGAGCTGTTTTTT
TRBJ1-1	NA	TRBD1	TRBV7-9	CASRKTGEVGNTEAFF	TGTGCCAGCAGAAAAACAGGGGAAGTGGGGAACACTGAAGCTTTCTTT
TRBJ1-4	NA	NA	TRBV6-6	CASRHNAKLFF	TGTGCCAGCAGACACAATGCAAAACTGTTTTTT
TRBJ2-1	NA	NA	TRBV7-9	CASSAVGSPDYYNEQFF	TGTGCCAGCAGCGCCGTAGGCAGTCCCGACTACTACAATGAGCAGTTCTTC
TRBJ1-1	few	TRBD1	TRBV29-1	CSVHRGLLKDTEAFF	TGCAGCGTTCACAGGGGGCTGCTAAAGGACACTGAAGCTTTCTTT